This is a list of T cell receptor beta chains from one sample in a study of OX40 agonist ivuxolimab in advanced cancers. Clones were sequenced by immunoSEQ multiplex PCR, and TCRdb holds only the in-frame ones, with some missing. The repertoire has about 86,000 clones, 90% to 95% of them found once; the top ten carry roughly 1.1%. The sequencing used CD4+ or CD8+ T cells sorted from blood, collected in a trial of the OX40 agonist ivuxolimab. The source of these receptors is an adult with an advanced solid tumor such as melanoma, head and neck, liver or kidney cancer. Each CDR3 is given with its conserved first and last residue. The D gene is left open where the match is weak. Clone size is given for some rows only: seen once, a few or many times, or a class if the clone is expanded.

V: TRBV30
D: NA
size: once
J: TRBJ2-6
DNA: TGTGCCCTCGACGACTCTGGGGCCAACGTCCTGACTTTC
CDR3: CALDDSGANVLTF

V: TRBV28
D: NA
size: once
J: TRBJ2-1
DNA: TGTGCCAGCAGTTTACTTACACTAAACAATGAGCAGTTCTTC
CDR3: CASSLLTLNNEQFF

V: TRBV7-2
D: NA
size: NA
J: TRBJ1-5
DNA: TGTGCCAGCAGCTACTGGGACGGCCCTAGCAATCAGCCCCAGCATTTT
CDR3: CASSYWDGPSNQPQHF

V: TRBV6-1
D: NA
size: NA
J: TRBJ2-5
DNA: TGTGCCAGCAGTCTTACAGTCCAAGAGACCCAGTACTTC
CDR3: CASSLTVQETQYF

V: TRBV28
D: NA
size: NA
J: TRBJ2-5
DNA: TGTGCCAGCAGTTTATGGTGGACACCTCAAGAGACCCAGTACTTC
CDR3: CASSLWWTPQETQYF

V: TRBV5-3
D: NA
size: NA
J: TRBJ1-2
DNA: TGTGCCCCCAATGGTGGCTACACCTTC
CDR3: CAPNGGYTF

V: TRBV27
D: TRBD2
size: NA
J: TRBJ2-3
DNA: TGTGCCAGCAGTCCGGGACTAGCGGGATTGAGGGGCACAGATACGCAGTATTTT
CDR3: CASSPGLAGLRGTDTQYF

V: TRBV6-6
D: TRBD1
size: NA
J: TRBJ2-2
DNA: TGTGCCAGCAGTCGACAGACAGGGGGCTGGGCCGGGGAGCTGTTTTTT
CDR3: CASSRQTGGWAGELFF

V: TRBV18
D: NA
size: NA
J: TRBJ1-1
DNA: TGTGCCAGCTCCCAAGGGGCCGGCACTGAAGCTTTCTTT
CDR3: CASSQGAGTEAFF

V: TRBV7-2
D: NA
size: NA
J: TRBJ2-7
DNA: TGTGCCAGCAGCCCCCAGCCGGCAGGGGTCACCTACGAGCAGTACTTC
CDR3: CASSPQPAGVTYEQYF

V: TRBV2
D: TRBD2
size: NA
J: TRBJ2-3
DNA: TGTGCCAGCAGTGAGTTGGCGGGAGTAACAGATACGCAGTATTTT
CDR3: CASSELAGVTDTQYF

V: TRBV18
D: TRBD2
size: few
J: TRBJ2-1
DNA: TGTGCCAGCTCGTCGGGGGGGAGCGATGAGCAGTTCTTC
CDR3: CASSSGGSDEQFF

V: TRBV5-1
D: NA
size: NA
J: TRBJ2-7
DNA: TGCGCCAGCAGCTTGGGGGGCGACCGCTCCTACGAGCAGTACTTC
CDR3: CASSLGGDRSYEQYF

V: TRBV7-2
D: NA
size: NA
J: TRBJ2-5
DNA: TGTGCCAGCAGCTTAGGTTCCTCGCAAGAGACCCAGTACTTC
CDR3: CASSLGSSQETQYF

V: TRBV10-3
D: TRBD1
size: NA
J: TRBJ1-1
DNA: TGTGCCATCAGCGCGTCCGGACAGGGGACCACTGAAGCTTTCTTT
CDR3: CAISASGQGTTEAFF

V: TRBV28
D: NA
size: once
J: TRBJ1-1
DNA: TGTGCCAGCATCGAAGTCATGAACACTGAAGCTTTCTTT
CDR3: CASIEVMNTEAFF

V: TRBV9
D: TRBD2
size: NA
J: TRBJ2-5
DNA: TGTGCCAGCAGCGTATACACGGGAGCGGGAGGGGAGACCCAGTACTTC
CDR3: CASSVYTGAGGETQYF